Below are 21 T cell receptor beta chains sequenced from a single sample in a study of shared clonotypes between healthy human individuals. Some clones are missing from TCRdb's copy, which holds only in-frame ones; the method was immunoSEQ multiplex PCR. The sample shows about 470,000 clones, about four fifths of them seen only once. Sequenced input: PBMCs. All receptors come from a woman in her 40s in good health. Some clones in this sample may be carry-over from other donors' samples.

This chain links TRBV25-1 with TRBJ2-3; D is undetermined. Germline CDR1 is MGHDK and CDR2 is SYGVNS. The CDR3 has 12 residues. The V end lost 1 base, the J end lost 4 bases, and 3 bases lay between the germline ends. CDR3: CASSEWADTQYF. Here the CDR3 DNA reads TGTGCCAGCAGTGAATGGGCAGATACGCAGTATTTT.

The chain carries TRBV6-4 and TRBJ1-3, with a weak D call TRBD1 (5 bases). Germline V gives CDR1 MRHNA, CDR2 SNTAGT. V lost 6 bases and J lost 0, with 9 bases in between. This CDR3 region has 14 residues. CDR3: CASRLTASGNTIYF. In nucleotides, the CDR3 is TGTGCCAGCAGACTGACAGCCTCTGGAAACACCATATATTTT.

This clone was picked up many times. This specimen includes other DNA sequences encoding the same CDR3. The chain links TRBV9 to TRBJ2-4, with D unresolved. V was shortened by 0 bases and J by 0 bases, with 4 bases between the two germline ends. The length of the CDR3 is 14 residues. CDR1 and CDR2 (germline): SGDLS, YYNGEE. CDR3 residues: CASSVGGAKNIQYF. The CDR3 coding sequence is TGTGCCAGCAGCGTAGGAGGAGCCAAAAACATTCAGTACTTC.

This sequence joins TRBV28 and TRBJ2-1, with a possible D match to TRBD2 (6 bases). Germline loops: CDR1 MDHEN, CDR2 SYDVKM. V gave up 1 base and J gave up 3 bases, with 10 bases separating them. The CDR3 contains 15 residues. The CDR3 spells CASSLSGLGYNEQFF. CDR3 DNA sequence: TGTGCCAGCAGTTTATCGGGACTCGGCTACAATGAGCAGTTCTTC.

This clone occurred once. The chain is built from TRBV29-1 and TRBJ1-5, with D hard to call. V lost 4 bases and J lost 1, with 11 bases in between. In germline, CDR1 is SQVTM, CDR2 ANQGSEA. The CDR3 is made up of 14 amino acids. Here the CDR3 DNA reads TGCAGCGTTGTCGTCGTGGGGAGCAATCAGCCCCAGCATTTT. Amino acid sequence: CSVVVVGSNQPQHF.

The chain joins TRBV5-1 to TRBJ2-3; TRBD2 is a possible D gene (5 bases). Per germline, CDR1 SGHRS and CDR2 YFSETQ. This CDR3 is built from 14 residues. Trimming removed 0 bases from V and 4 bases from J, with 9 bases in between. CDR3 nucleotide sequence: TGCGCCAGCAGCTTGGCGGTGGAGGCAGATACGCAGTATTTT. This encodes CASSLAVEADTQYF.

J is TRBJ1-2 and V is TRBV7-2; unclear D gene. V lost 5 bases and J lost 8, with 18 bases in between. The length of the CDR3 is 14 residues. CDR1 is SGHTA, CDR2 FQGNSA, per germline. The CDR3 is CASSLVSQSQGYTF. DNA for the CDR3: TGTGCCAGCAGCCTAGTATCGCAGTCCCAAGGCTACACCTTC.

The chain employs TRBV19 and TRBJ2-2; D is unclear. V gave up 8 bases and J gave up 1 base, with 5 bases separating them. The germline CDR1 and CDR2 sequences are LNHDA and SQIVND (reference sequence). The CDR3 covers 12 residues. This CDR3 reads CASSRNTGELFF. Here the CDR3 DNA reads TGTGCCAGTTCCCGGAACACCGGGGAGCTGTTTTTT. The whole variable domain, filled in from reference TRBV19 and TRBJ2-2, reads DGGITQSPKYLFRKEGQNVTLSCEQNLNHDAMYWYRQDPGQGLRLIYYSQIVNDFQKGDIAEGYSVSREKKESFPLTVTSAQKNPTAFYLCASSRNTGELFFGEGSRLTVL.

The chain couples TRBV2 to TRBJ2-1, with 9 bases that match TRBD2. This CDR3 has 14 residues. The J segment lost 4 bases and the V segment lost 4 bases, leaving 2 bases of the junction unmatched. Germline assignment: CDR1 SNHLY and CDR2 FYNNEI. The CDR3 is CASSGTSEYNEQFF. DNA of the CDR3: TGTGCCAGCAGTGGGACTAGCGAGTACAATGAGCAGTTCTTC. Drawing the rest from reference TRBV2 and TRBJ2-1, the complete variable domain is EPEVTQTPSHQVTQMGQEVILRCVPISNHLYFYWYRQILGQKVEFLVSFYNNEISEKSEIFDDQFSVERPDGSNFTLKIRSTKLEDSAMYFCASSGTSEYNEQFFGPGTRLTVL.

The chain combines TRBV11-2 with TRBJ2-1; 7 bases fit TRBD2. The CDR3 has 16 residues. J was trimmed by 5 bases and V by 0 bases; bases with no gene match: 7. The germline gives CDR1 SGHAT, CDR2 FQNNGV. CDR3 protein: CASSLDPAGEDNEQFF. The CDR3 bases are TGTGCCAGCAGCTTAGATCCCGCGGGAGAGGACAATGAGCAGTTCTTC.

The rearrangement uses TRBV7-8 and TRBJ2-7; 8 nucleotides agree with TRBD2. The CDR3 consists of 15 residues. CDR1 is SGHVS and CDR2 is FQNEAQ in the germline V gene. V dropped 5 bases and J dropped 2; count of bases not matched to a gene: 8. This CDR3 reads CASSRGSSGTYEQYF. The CDR3 DNA is TGTGCCAGCAGCCGCGGCAGTAGCGGGACCTACGAGCAGTACTTC.

The V gene is TRBV19, the J gene TRBJ2-7; 9 bases are a match to TRBD1. This CDR3 has 15 residues. With 5 bases clipped from V and 5 bases from J, the junction kept 10 bases outside the gene matches. Germline V gives CDR1 LNHDA, CDR2 SQIVND (reference sequence). CDR3 coding DNA: TGTGCCAGTAGTGGGACCGGGACAGGGTACCACGAGCAGTACTTC. Amino acids: CASSGTGTGYHEQYF.

This sequence joins TRBV18 and TRBJ2-1; D unclear. The CDR3 has 13 residues. The V end was cut by 1 base, the J end by 8 bases, with 9 bases between. CDR1 KGHSH and CDR2 LQKENI come from the germline V gene. DNA of the CDR3: TGTGCCAGCTCACCACTAATGGGCGATGAGCAGTTCTTC. Its protein is CASSPLMGDEQFF.

The genes are TRBV18 and TRBJ1-6, with a tentative D call TRBD1 (6 bases). The CDR3 is 15 amino acids. The germline V gene encodes CDR1 KGHSH and CDR2 LQKENI. Trimming left V 2 bases short and J 10 bases short, with 15 bases between. CDR3 amino acids: CASSPGGGQRSPLHF. In nucleotides, the CDR3 is TGTGCCAGCTCACCAGGTGGGGGGCAAAGATCACCCCTCCACTTT.

CDR3 in DNA: TGTGCCAGCTCAAACTACGAGCAGTACTTC. It is translated as CASSNYEQYF. This chain joins TRBV6-6 and TRBJ2-7, with no clear D. Trimming left V 8 bases short and J 3 bases short, with 5 bases between. Per the germline V gene, CDR1 is MNHNY and CDR2 is SVGAGI (reference sequence). The CDR3 sequence is 10 residues long.

This clone was found once. The V gene is TRBV9, the J gene TRBJ2-2; D call uncertain. CDR3 length equals 16 residues. The V end was cut by 0 bases, the J end by 0 bases, with 9 bases between. Per the germline V gene, CDR1 is SGDLS and CDR2 is YYNGEE. The CDR3 region has the DNA TGTGCCAGCAGCGTAGTCGGAGACGCGAACACCGGGGAGCTGTTTTTT. It yields the protein CASSVVGDANTGELFF.

The rearrangement joins TRBV4-1 to TRBJ1-1; D unresolved. Per germline, CDR1 MGHRA and CDR2 YSYEKL. V was clipped by 0 bases and J by 3 bases, with 5 bases between them. The CDR3 contains 13 residues. This chain's CDR3 is CASSQEVDTEAFF. The CDR3 nucleotides are TGCGCCAGCAGCCAAGAAGTGGACACTGAAGCTTTCTTT.

This clone was seen only a few times. In DNA form, the CDR3 reads TGTGCCTGGAAAGGACAGGGGGCTAGCAATCAGCCCCAGCATTTT. It encodes CAWKGQGASNQPQHF. The chain uses TRBV30 and TRBJ1-5; 11 bases map to TRBD1. CDR1 and CDR2 from the germline V gene are GTSNPN and SVGIG (reference sequence). Trimming cost V 4 bases and J 0 bases; bases outside gene matches: 2. This CDR3 region has 15 residues. Filled out from reference TRBV30 and TRBJ1-5, the complete variable domain reads SQTIHQWPATLVQPVGSPLSLECTVEGTSNPNLYWYRQAAGRGLQLLFYSVGIGQISSEVPQNLSASRPQDRQFILSSKKLLLSDSGFYLCAWKGQGASNQPQHFGDGTRLSIL.

V and J are TRBV18 and TRBJ2-1; 10 bases align to TRBD1. There are 16 residues in the CDR3. V gave up 6 bases and J gave up 9 bases; unmatched junction bases: 14. Looked up from germline, CDR1 is KGHSH and CDR2 is LQKENI. The DNA for the CDR3 is TGTGCCAGCTCGCGGACCGGGACAGGGGTGAGTGGTGAGCAGTTCTTC. Translation gives CASSRTGTGVSGEQFF. Based on the CDR3 plus reference TRBV18 and TRBJ2-1, the full variable domain is NAGVMQNPRHLVRRRGQEARLRCSPMKGHSHVYWYRQLPEEGLKFMVYLQKENIIDESGMPKERFSAEFPKEGPSILRIQQVVRGDSAAYFCASSRTGTGVSGEQFFGPGTRLTVL.

The chain carries TRBV28 and TRBJ2-7, with D perhaps assigned TRBD1 or TRBD2 (5 bases each). The CDR3 loop spans 16 amino acids. Germline CDR1 is MDHEN and CDR2 is SYDVKM. Trimming pared 5 bases from V and 3 bases from J, leaving 20 bases between. The CDR3 bases are TGTGCCAGCAGTCCAAAAATCCGGGACCTACACTACGAGCAGTACTTC. This sequence encodes CASSPKIRDLHYEQYF.

The chain links TRBV30 to TRBJ2-7; 13 bases line up with TRBD2. Germline-derived CDR1 and CDR2 are GTSNPN and SVGIG (reference sequence). The CDR3 contains 15 residues. Trimming at V came to 1 base and at J to 4 bases, leaving 4 bases not matched to a gene. The CDR3 spells CAWSEGLAGMYEQYF. The CDR3 coding sequence is TGTGCCTGGAGTGAGGGACTAGCGGGAATGTACGAGCAGTACTTC.